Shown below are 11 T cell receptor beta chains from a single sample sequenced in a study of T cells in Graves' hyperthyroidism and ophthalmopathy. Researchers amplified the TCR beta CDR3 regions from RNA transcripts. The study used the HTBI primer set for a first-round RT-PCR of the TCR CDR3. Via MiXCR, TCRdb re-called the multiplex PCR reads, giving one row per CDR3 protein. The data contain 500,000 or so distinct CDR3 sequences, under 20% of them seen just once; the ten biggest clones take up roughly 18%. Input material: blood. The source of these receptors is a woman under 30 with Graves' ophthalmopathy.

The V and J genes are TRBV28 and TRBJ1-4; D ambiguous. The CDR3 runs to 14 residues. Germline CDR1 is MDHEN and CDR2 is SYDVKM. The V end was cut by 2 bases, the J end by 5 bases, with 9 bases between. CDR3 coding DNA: TGTGCCAGCAGTTTAACGGGGAAAAATGAAAAACTGTTTTTT. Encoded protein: CASSLTGKNEKLFF. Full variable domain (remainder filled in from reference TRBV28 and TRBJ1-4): DVKVTQSSRYLVKRTGEKVFLECVQDMDHENMFWYRQDPGLGLRLIYFSYDVKMKEKGDIPEGYSVSREKKERFSLILESASTNQTSMYLCASSLTGKNEKLFFGSGTQLSVL.

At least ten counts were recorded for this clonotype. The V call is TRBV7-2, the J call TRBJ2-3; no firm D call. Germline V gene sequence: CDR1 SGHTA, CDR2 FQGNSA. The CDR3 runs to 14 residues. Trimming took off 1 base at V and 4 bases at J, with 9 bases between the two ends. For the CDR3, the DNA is TGTGCCAGCAGCTTAGTAGGGTTGGCAGATACGCAGTATTTT. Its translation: CASSLVGLADTQYF.

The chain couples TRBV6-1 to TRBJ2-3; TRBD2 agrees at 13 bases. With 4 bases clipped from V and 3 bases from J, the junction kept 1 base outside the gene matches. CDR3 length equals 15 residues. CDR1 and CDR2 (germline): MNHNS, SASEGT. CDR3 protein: CASSVTSGGTDTQYF. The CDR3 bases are TGTGCCAGCAGTGTGACTAGCGGGGGGACAGATACGCAGTATTTT.

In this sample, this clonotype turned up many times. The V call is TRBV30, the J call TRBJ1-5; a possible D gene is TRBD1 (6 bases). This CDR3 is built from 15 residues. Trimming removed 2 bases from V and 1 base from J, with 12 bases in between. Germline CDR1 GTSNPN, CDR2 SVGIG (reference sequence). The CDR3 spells CAWSFGQGSNQPQHF. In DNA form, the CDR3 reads TGTGCCTGGAGTTTCGGGCAGGGGAGCAATCAGCCCCAGCATTTT.

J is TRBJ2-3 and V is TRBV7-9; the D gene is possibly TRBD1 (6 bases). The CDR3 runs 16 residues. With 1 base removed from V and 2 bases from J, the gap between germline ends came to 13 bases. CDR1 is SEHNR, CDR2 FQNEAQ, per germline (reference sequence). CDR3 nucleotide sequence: TGTGCCAGCAGCTTAGGGTGGGACACTGACACAGATACGCAGTATTTT. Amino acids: CASSLGWDTDTDTQYF.

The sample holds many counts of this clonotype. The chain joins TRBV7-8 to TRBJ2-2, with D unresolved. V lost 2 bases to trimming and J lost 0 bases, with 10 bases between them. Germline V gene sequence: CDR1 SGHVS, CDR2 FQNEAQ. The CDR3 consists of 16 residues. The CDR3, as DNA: TGTGCCAGCAGCTTAAATCAAGGGTCGAACACCGGGGAGCTGTTTTTT. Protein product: CASSLNQGSNTGELFF.

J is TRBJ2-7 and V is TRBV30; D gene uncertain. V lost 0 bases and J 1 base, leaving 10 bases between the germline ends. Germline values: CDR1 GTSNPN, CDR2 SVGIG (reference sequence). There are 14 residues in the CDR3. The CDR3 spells CAWSVLWGSYEQYF. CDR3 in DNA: TGTGCCTGGAGTGTACTGTGGGGTTCCTACGAGCAGTACTTC.

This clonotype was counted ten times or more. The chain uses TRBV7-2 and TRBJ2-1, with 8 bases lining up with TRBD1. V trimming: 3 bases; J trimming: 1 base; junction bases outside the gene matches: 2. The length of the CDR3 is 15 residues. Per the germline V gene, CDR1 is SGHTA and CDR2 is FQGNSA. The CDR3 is CASSFRTGSYNEQFF. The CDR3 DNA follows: TGTGCCAGCAGCTTTCGGACAGGGTCCTACAATGAGCAGTTCTTC.

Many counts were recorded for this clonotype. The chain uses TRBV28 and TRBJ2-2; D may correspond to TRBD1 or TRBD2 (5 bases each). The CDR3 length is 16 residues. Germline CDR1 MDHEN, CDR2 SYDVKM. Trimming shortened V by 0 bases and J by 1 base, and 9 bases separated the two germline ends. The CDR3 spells CASSLWRGVNTGELFF. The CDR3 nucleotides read TGTGCCAGCAGTTTATGGCGAGGGGTGAACACCGGGGAGCTGTTTTTT. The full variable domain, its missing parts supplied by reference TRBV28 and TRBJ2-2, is DVKVTQSSRYLVKRTGEKVFLECVQDMDHENMFWYRQDPGLGLRLIYFSYDVKMKEKGDIPEGYSVSREKKERFSLILESASTNQTSMYLCASSLWRGVNTGELFFGEGSRLTVL.

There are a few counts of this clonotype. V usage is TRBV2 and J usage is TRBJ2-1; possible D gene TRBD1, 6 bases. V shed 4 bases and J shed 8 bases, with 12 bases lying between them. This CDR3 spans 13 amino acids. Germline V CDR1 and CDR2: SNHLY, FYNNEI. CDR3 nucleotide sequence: TGTGCCAGCAGTGTTCAGGGGTATGATGAGCAGTTCTTC. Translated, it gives CASSVQGYDEQFF.

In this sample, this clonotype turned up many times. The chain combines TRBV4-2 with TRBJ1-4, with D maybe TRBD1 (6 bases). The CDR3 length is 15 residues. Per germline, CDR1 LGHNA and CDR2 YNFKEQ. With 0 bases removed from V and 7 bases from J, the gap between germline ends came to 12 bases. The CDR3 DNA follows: TGTGCCAGCAGCCAAGATAGGGGGGGGAGTGAAAAACTGTTTTTT. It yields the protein CASSQDRGGSEKLFF.